This TCR beta chain was captured in a study of blood T cell repertoires in COVID-19. Background on the study: Whether acute or convalescent, the COVID-19 samples came from the United States, Italy and Spain. In each case, the material was cDNA or gDNA derived from T cells, B-cell-depleted T cells, or PBMCs.

Authors' data handling: Counts of nucleated cells, estimated from reference gene primer amplification, were obtained. Method: immunoSEQ multiplex PCR; TCRdb's copy keeps in-frame clones and lacks some. V and J calls and clone size are those listed in that table; D and trimming were worked out from the DNA. Of roughly 250,000 clones in the sample, 75% to 85% were seen once. V gave up 7 bases and J gave up 6 bases; unmatched junction bases: 15. The CDR3 runs 17 residues. Germline loops: CDR1 LNHDA, CDR2 SQIVND (reference sequence). This TCR came from a human donor in a cohort sampled during active COVID-19. The sequenced material came from peripheral blood. The chain uses TRBV19 and TRBJ2-3; TRBD2 aligns across 11 bases. For the CDR3, the DNA is TGTGCCAGTACCAATAGGGTAGCGGGGGGGCCAGGGGATACGCAGTATTTT. Residues: CASTNRVAGGPGDTQYF.